This T cell receptor beta chain comes out of a study of a mutant IDH1 vaccine in newly diagnosed glioma. Looking at the study overall: Treated patients showed a male proportion of roughly 62%, a female proportion of roughly 40%, and a mean age of 40.4 years. Patients got radiotherapy, temozolomide, or both beforehand, and most got both. Week 35 was assigned to visit V12, and week 47 was assigned to visit V13.

Germline loops: CDR1 LGHNT, CDR2 FRNRAP. V was cut by 6 bases and J by 5 bases, with 11 bases left in between. The CDR3 has 12 amino acids. Assay: immunoSEQ multiplex PCR; the TCRdb copy retains only in-frame clones and omits some. The sample contains approximately 60,000 clones, 75% to 90% of which appear only once. Described time point: week 47, end of study. Vaccination used 300 ug of mutant IDH1 20-mer peptide per dose, with topical imiquimod. Weeks 1, 3, 5, 7, 11, 15, 19 and 23 were when patients received their eight vaccinations. A note on this clone: What it binds is not known.

The J gene is TRBJ2-7, the V gene TRBV12-5, with D perhaps TRBD2 (6 bases). The source is a woman aged 50 to 65 with glioma. The sample consisted of PBMCs, taken from a glioma patient whose treatment included an IDH1 peptide vaccine. The CDR3 nucleotides are TGTGCTAGTGGGCGGGGATACAACGAGCAGTACTTC. Residues: CASGRGYNEQYF.